The 3 T cell receptor beta chains in this list originate from one sample, sequenced in a study of shared clonotypes between healthy human individuals. TCRdb keeps only in-frame clones here, not all; method: immunoSEQ multiplex PCR. The sample holds roughly 2.4 million clones, 95% seen once. The source material was naive CD4+ T cells sorted from blood. Stated subset: CD45RA+ positively selected. The receptor set was obtained from a man in his late teens or twenties in good health.

V is TRBV5-1 and J is TRBJ1-4; 9 nucleotides line up with TRBD1. The CDR3 spans 15 residues. The J segment lost 5 bases and the V segment lost 4 bases, leaving 6 bases of the junction unmatched. Germline V gene lookup returns CDR1 SGHRS and CDR2 YFSETQ. The CDR3 sequence: CASSATGGANEKLFF. DNA for the CDR3: TGCGCCAGCAGCGCAACAGGGGGCGCAAATGAAAAACTGTTTTTT.

The chain is built from TRBV5-1 and TRBJ2-7; D tentatively reads TRBD1 or TRBD2 (5 bases each). The CDR3 loop spans 13 amino acids. The ends were cut back, 5 bases at V and 3 bases at J, with 12 bases in the middle. Germline CDR1 is SGHRS and CDR2 is YFSETQ. The CDR3 loop reads CASRRDGNYEQYF. The CDR3 bases are TGCGCCAGCAGACGGGACGGGAACTACGAGCAGTACTTC.

This clone was detected only once. The chain couples TRBV11-2 to TRBJ2-1; the match to TRBD1 covers 8 bases. Trimming at V came to 5 bases and at J to 7 bases, leaving 1 base not matched to a gene. The CDR3 sequence is 12 residues long. The germline V gene has CDR1 SGHAT and CDR2 FQNNGV. The DNA of the CDR3 is TGTGCCAGCAGCACAGGGGGGAATGAGCAGTTCTTC. Protein sequence: CASSTGGNEQFF.